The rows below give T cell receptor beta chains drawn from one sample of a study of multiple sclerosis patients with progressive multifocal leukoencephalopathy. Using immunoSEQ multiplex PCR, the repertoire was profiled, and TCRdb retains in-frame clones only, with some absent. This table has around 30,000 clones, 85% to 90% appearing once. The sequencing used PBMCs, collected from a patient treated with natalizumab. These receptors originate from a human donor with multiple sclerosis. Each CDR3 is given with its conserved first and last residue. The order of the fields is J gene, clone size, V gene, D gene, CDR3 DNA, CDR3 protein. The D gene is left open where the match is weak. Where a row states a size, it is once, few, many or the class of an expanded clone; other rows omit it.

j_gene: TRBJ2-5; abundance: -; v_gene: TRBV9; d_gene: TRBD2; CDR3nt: TGTGCCAGCAGCGTAGGCGGGGGGCGAGGGGAGACCCAGTACTTC; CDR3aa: CASSVGGGRGETQYF
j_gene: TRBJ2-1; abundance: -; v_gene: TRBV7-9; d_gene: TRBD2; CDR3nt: TGTGCCAGCAGCTTAGTGGGCGGGAGTAACAATGAGCAGTTCTTC; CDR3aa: CASSLVGGSNNEQFF
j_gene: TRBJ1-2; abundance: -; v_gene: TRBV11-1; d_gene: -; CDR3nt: TGTGCCAGCAGCTTAGCTGGATCGCCCTATGGCTACACCTTC; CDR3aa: CASSLAGSPYGYTF
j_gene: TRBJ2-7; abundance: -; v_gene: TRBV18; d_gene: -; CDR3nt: TGTGCCAGCTCACCAAGACAGGCTACCTACGAGCAGTACTTC; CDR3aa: CASSPRQATYEQYF
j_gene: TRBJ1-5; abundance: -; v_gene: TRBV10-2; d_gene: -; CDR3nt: TGCGCCAGCACCAACACTGTAAGGATCAATCAGCCCCAGCATTTT; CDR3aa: CASTNTVRINQPQHF
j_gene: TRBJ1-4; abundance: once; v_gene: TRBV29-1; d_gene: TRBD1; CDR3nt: TGCAGCACCCGCGAACCGGGACAGGGCTCTGAAAAACTGTTTTTT; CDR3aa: CSTREPGQGSEKLFF
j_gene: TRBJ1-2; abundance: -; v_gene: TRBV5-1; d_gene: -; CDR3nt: TGCGCCAGCAGGGGACGGGACTATGGCTACACCTTC; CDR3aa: CASRGRDYGYTF
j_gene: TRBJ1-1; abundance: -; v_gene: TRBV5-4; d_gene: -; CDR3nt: TGTGCCAGCAGCCGTTCGGGCGGAGAAGCTTTCTTT; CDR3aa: CASSRSGGEAFF
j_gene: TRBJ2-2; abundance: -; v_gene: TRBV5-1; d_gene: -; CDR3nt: TGCGCCAGCAGCCCCCGACGAGGGACCCACACCGGGGAGCTGTTTTTT; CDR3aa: CASSPRRGTHTGELFF
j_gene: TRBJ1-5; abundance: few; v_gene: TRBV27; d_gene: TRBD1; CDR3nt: TGTGCCAGCCGTGGGGCGACAGGGGCCAATCAGCCCCAGCATTTT; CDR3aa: CASRGATGANQPQHF
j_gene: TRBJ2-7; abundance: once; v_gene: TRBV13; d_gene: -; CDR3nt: TGTGCCAGCAGCTTATCTTACCAAACAAGTCACGAGCAGTACTTC; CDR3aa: CASSLSYQTSHEQYF
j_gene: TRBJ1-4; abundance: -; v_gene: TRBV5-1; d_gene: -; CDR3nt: TGCGCCCGCGGGACCGGGGGGAGTGAAAAACTGTTTTTT; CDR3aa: CARGTGGSEKLFF
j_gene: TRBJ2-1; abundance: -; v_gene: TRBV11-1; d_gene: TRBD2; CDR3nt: TGTGCCAGCAGGCCGACTAGCGGGAGCTCCTACAATGAGCAGTTCTTC; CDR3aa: CASRPTSGSSYNEQFF
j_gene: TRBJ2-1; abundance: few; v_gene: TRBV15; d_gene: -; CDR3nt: TGTGCCACCAGCAGAGATGGGGGGAACAATGAGCAGTTCTTC; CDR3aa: CATSRDGGNNEQFF
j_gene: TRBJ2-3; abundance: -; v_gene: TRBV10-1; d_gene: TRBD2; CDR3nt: TGCGCCAGCAGTGAGAGCGGGAGATTGACAGATACGCAGTATTTT; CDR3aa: CASSESGRLTDTQYF
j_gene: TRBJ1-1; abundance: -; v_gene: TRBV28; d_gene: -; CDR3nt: TGTGCCAGCAGCGACATGAACACTGAAGCTTTCTTT; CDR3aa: CASSDMNTEAFF
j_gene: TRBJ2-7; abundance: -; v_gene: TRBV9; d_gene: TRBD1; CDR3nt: TGTGCCAGCAGCGTTAGCGGGACAGGGGGTCTCTACGAGCAGTACTTC; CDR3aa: CASSVSGTGGLYEQYF
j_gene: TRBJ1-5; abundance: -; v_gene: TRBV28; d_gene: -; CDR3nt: TGTGCCAGCAGCAAGCCGCCTCGGCCCCAGCATTTT; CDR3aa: CASSKPPRPQHF
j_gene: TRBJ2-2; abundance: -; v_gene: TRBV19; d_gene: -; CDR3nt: TGTGCCAGTAGGGAGAGTGTGACGAACACCGGGGAGCTGTTTTTT; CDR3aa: CASRESVTNTGELFF
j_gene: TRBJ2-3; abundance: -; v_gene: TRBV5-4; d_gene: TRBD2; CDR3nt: TGTGCCAGCAGCTATCGAACCAGCGGGAGAACAGATACGCAGTATTTT; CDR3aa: CASSYRTSGRTDTQYF